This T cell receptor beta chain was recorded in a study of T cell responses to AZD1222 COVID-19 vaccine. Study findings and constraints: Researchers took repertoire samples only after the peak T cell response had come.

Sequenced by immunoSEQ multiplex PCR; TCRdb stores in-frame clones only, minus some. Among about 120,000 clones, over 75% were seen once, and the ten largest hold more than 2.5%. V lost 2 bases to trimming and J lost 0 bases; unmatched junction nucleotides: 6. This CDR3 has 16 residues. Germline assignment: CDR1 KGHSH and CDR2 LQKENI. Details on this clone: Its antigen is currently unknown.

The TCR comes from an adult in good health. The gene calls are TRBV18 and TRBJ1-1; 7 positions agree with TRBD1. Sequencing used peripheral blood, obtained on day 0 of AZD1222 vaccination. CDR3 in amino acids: CASSPTADRLNTEAFF. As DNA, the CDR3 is TGTGCCAGCTCACCAACGGCGGACAGGCTGAACACTGAAGCTTTCTTT.